One sample yielded the 22 T cell receptor beta chains listed below, sequenced in a study of early T cells in non-severe SARS-CoV-2 infection. Each CDR3 protein is one row after TCRdb ran MiXCR on the 5' RACE reads. The sample records tens of thousands of distinct CDR3 sequences, roughly 4.9% being singletons. What was sequenced was whole blood. Receptors were obtained from an adult who was a healthcare worker with PCR-confirmed SARS-CoV-2 infection or an uninfected control (not recorded which).

This clonotype is termed medium-sized. The chain carries TRBV12-3 or TRBV12-4 and TRBJ1-5; D is undetermined. V was cut by 6 bases and J by 0 bases, with 6 bases left in between. The CDR3 is 13 residues long. For the CDR3, the DNA is TGTGCCAGCAGGAGATCTAGCAATCAGCCCCAGCATTTT. The encoded protein is CASRRSSNQPQHF.

In this sample, this clonotype turned up many times. This rearrangement joins TRBV12-3 or TRBV12-4 to TRBJ1-3; the match to TRBD1 covers 7 bases. The CDR3 spans 14 residues. V shed 6 bases and J 2 bases; nucleotides not matched to a gene: 4. The CDR3 nucleotides read TGTGCCAGCAGAGCCGGGACAGCTGGAAACACCATATATTTT. Its protein product is CASRAGTAGNTIYF.

The V gene is TRBV20-1, the J gene TRBJ2-1; TRBD2 matches 7 bases. Trimming at V came to 2 bases and at J to 1 base, leaving 11 bases not matched to a gene. The CDR3 has 17 residues. From germline, CDR1 is DFQATT and CDR2 SNEGSKA (reference sequence). In DNA, the CDR3 is TGCAGTGCTAGAAGTTCCCCCGGGACTACTTCCTACAATGAGCAGTTCTTC. Translating gives CSARSSPGTTSYNEQFF.

This clonotype was counted at least ten times. The chain has TRBV19 and TRBJ2-1; D may be TRBD1 (6 bases). V was trimmed by 3 bases and J by 4 bases, leaving 13 bases between them. The germline V gene has CDR1 LNHDA and CDR2 SQIVND (reference sequence). The CDR3 totals 15 residues. The CDR3 DNA reads TGTGCCAGTAGTATTAGGGGACAACTTTACAATGAGCAGTTCTTC. Its protein is CASSIRGQLYNEQFF.

This clonotype was seen repeatedly, ten times or more. The chain has TRBV7-2 and TRBJ2-6; a possible D gene is TRBD2 (6 bases). CDR1 is SGHTA, CDR2 FQGNSA, per germline. Trimming removed 4 bases at V and 0 bases at J, with 16 bases between. The CDR3 sequence is 18 residues long. The CDR3 region is CASSYRSGPVSGANVLTF. CDR3 DNA: TGTGCCAGCAGCTATAGGAGCGGGCCGGTCTCTGGGGCCAACGTCCTGACTTTC.

This clonotype was detected a few times. The rearrangement joins TRBV29-1 to TRBJ2-1; 7 bases align to TRBD1. The junction had 2 bases not matched to a gene; V was cut back by 4 bases and J by 2 bases. The CDR3 contains 13 residues. Germline V CDR1 and CDR2: SQVTM, ANQGSEA. DNA of the CDR3: TGCAGCGTTGGGGACAGCACCTACAATGAGCAGTTCTTC. This codes for CSVGDSTYNEQFF.

Many counts were recorded for this clonotype. The chain couples TRBV19 to TRBJ1-2; 12 nucleotides line up with TRBD1. Germline loops: CDR1 LNHDA, CDR2 SQIVND (reference sequence). The V segment lost 9 bases and the J segment 8 bases; nucleotides outside the gene matches: 10. The CDR3 consists of 14 residues. The CDR3 loop reads CASRGTGGFGGYTF. The CDR3 coding sequence is TGTGCCAGCAGAGGGACAGGGGGCTTCGGGGGCTACACCTTC.

This clonotype turned up a few times. J is TRBJ2-7 and V is TRBV29-1; TRBD1 agrees at 8 bases. Looked up from germline, CDR1 is SQVTM and CDR2 is ANQGSEA. Trimming at V came to 0 bases and at J to 5 bases, leaving 6 bases not matched to a gene. The CDR3 covers 14 residues. The CDR3 DNA is TGCAGCGTTGAAGATATGCAGGGGGCCAACGAGCAGTACTTC. This gives the protein CSVEDMQGANEQYF.

This clonotype was counted only a few times. V is TRBV4-2 and J is TRBJ1-1; D is unresolved. This CDR3 has 15 residues. The V gene lost 1 base and the J gene lost 3 bases, with 12 bases spanning the gap. Germline loops: CDR1 LGHNA, CDR2 YNFKEQ. CDR3 sequence (DNA): TGTGCCAGCAGCCAAGTATTGGGAGCGGACACTGAAGCTTTCTTT. Translation gives CASSQVLGADTEAFF.

V and J are TRBV7-3 and TRBJ1-6; D is unclear. Germline CDR1 and CDR2: SGHTA and FQGTGA. The CDR3 covers 16 residues. The germline V and J ends were trimmed by 8 bases and 0 bases, with 14 bases remaining between them. CDR3 loop: CASGLTASSYNSPLHF. CDR3 coding DNA: TGTGCCAGCGGGCTGACGGCGAGCTCCTATAATTCACCCCTCCACTTT.

In this sample, this clonotype turned up many times. The DNA of the CDR3 is TGCGCCAGCAGCCAAGGTTCACCAGCGGGAGCCCCTCAAGAGACCCAGTACTTC. Amino acid sequence: CASSQGSPAGAPQETQYF. The V call is TRBV4-1, the J call TRBJ2-5, with TRBD2 identical over 8 bases. The CDR3 consists of 18 residues. CDR1 and CDR2 (germline): MGHRA, YSYEKL. J gave up 2 bases and V 1 base, and 12 bases lay outside the gene matches.

This clonotype was found many times. This chain links TRBV28 with TRBJ1-2; possible D gene TRBD1, 6 bases. V was pared by 6 bases and J by 4 bases, with 12 bases between. This CDR3 comprises 13 residues. The germline gives CDR1 MDHEN, CDR2 SYDVKM. CDR3 coding DNA: TGTGCCAGCAGCCTCAGACAGGCCTATGGCTACACCTTC. This translates into CASSLRQAYGYTF.

This rearrangement joins TRBV5-4 to TRBJ2-3; the D gene is possibly TRBD1 (7 bases). Germline-derived CDR1 and CDR2 are SGHNT and YYREEE (reference sequence). The CDR3 has 15 amino acids. Deletions cut 4 bases from V and 2 bases from J, with 14 bases between. CDR3 sequence (DNA): TGTGCCAGCAGCGGCGGGGACAGACTCACAGATACGCAGTATTTT. Amino acids: CASSGGDRLTDTQYF.

Notes on this clonotype: This sequence may be a read error, since a much larger clone differs from it by one base. The rearrangement uses TRBV12-3 or TRBV12-4 and TRBJ2-7, with D tentatively TRBD1 (6 bases). This CDR3 comprises 11 residues. CDR3 loop: CVSMRGYEQYF. CDR3 nucleotide sequence: TGTGTCAGCATGAGGGGGTACGAGCAGTACTTC.

This clonotype was counted only a few times. The rearrangement links TRBV18 to TRBJ1-6; 7 bases are a match to TRBD1. Germline lookup yields CDR1 KGHSH and CDR2 LQKENI. This CDR3 is 15 amino acids long. V lost 0 bases and J lost 8; bases outside the gene matches: 4. The chain's CDR3 is CASSPPGQPDSPLHF. The CDR3 nucleotides read TGTGCCAGCTCACCACCGGGACAGCCAGATTCACCCCTCCACTTT. Complete variable domain (other parts from reference TRBV18 and TRBJ1-6): NAGVMQNPRHLVRRRGQEARLRCSPMKGHSHVYWYRQLPEEGLKFMVYLQKENIIDESGMPKERFSAEFPKEGPSILRIQQVVRGDSAAYFCASSPPGQPDSPLHFGNGTRLTVT.

Many counts were recorded for this clonotype. The rearrangement uses TRBV19 and TRBJ2-3; no clear D gene. Germline V CDR1 and CDR2: LNHDA, SQIVND (reference sequence). The CDR3 totals 12 residues. Trimming pared 6 bases from V and 5 bases from J, leaving 9 bases between. CDR3 coding DNA: TGTGCCAGTAGACTGAGTGGAGATACGCAGTATTTT. Protein sequence: CASRLSGDTQYF. The full variable domain, rest sourced from reference TRBV19 and TRBJ2-3, is DGGITQSPKYLFRKEGQNVTLSCEQNLNHDAMYWYRQDPGQGLRLIYYSQIVNDFQKGDIAEGYSVSREKKESFPLTVTSAQKNPTAFYLCASRLSGDTQYFGPGTRLTVL.

This clonotype came up many times. This chain joins TRBV11-3 and TRBJ2-1, with 7 bases identical to TRBD2. The CDR3 has 16 residues. The V gene's germline CDR1 is SGHNT and CDR2 YENEEA. Losses at the gene ends were 5 bases for V and 4 bases for J; bases not matched to a gene: 11. The CDR3 DNA reads as TGTGCCAGCAGCCCCATGAGCGGGATTCCGTACAATGAGCAGTTCTTC. Amino acid sequence: CASSPMSGIPYNEQFF. The variable domain in full, with the rest retrieved from reference TRBV11-3 and TRBJ2-1, is EAGVVQSPRYKIIEKKQPVAFWCNPISGHNTLYWYLQNLGQGPELLIRYENEEAVDDSQLPKDRFSAERLKGVDSTLKIQPAELGDSAVYLCASSPMSGIPYNEQFFGPGTRLTVL.

Details on this clonotype: A much more abundant neighbour one base away suggests this may be a read error. The chain combines TRBV18 with TRBJ2-1; D perhaps matches TRBD1 (7 bases). CDR3 length: 15 amino acids. CDR1 and CDR2 (germline): KGHSH, LQKENI. The CDR3 DNA is TGTGCCAACTCACCGGCCAGGGGGGTGTCGGATGAGCAGTTCTTC. This encodes CANSPARGVSDEQFF.

This clonotype was detected only a few times. The V and J genes are TRBV20-1 and TRBJ2-1; 13 bases are shared with TRBD2. The junction had 2 bases not matched to a gene; V was cut back by 3 bases and J by 9 bases. CDR1 is DFQATT and CDR2 is SNEGSKA in the germline V gene (reference sequence). The CDR3 is 13 amino acids. In DNA, the CDR3 is TGCAGTGCTAGTACTAGCGGGAGGGCTGAGCAGTTCTTC. The encoded protein is CSASTSGRAEQFF.

This clonotype came up many times. This chain connects TRBV7-6 to TRBJ2-1; 7 bases agree with TRBD2. With 5 bases clipped from V and 10 bases from J, the junction kept 14 bases outside the gene matches. Germline lookup yields CDR1 SGHVS and CDR2 FNYEAQ. The CDR3 consists of 15 residues. This CDR3 reads CASSPGRGGPMEQFF. DNA for the CDR3: TGTGCCAGCAGCCCAGGGAGGGGAGGGCCGATGGAGCAGTTCTTC. The full variable domain, its missing parts supplied by reference TRBV7-6 and TRBJ2-1, is GAGVSQSPRYKVTKRGQDVALRCDPISGHVSLYWYRQALGQGPEFLTYFNYEAQQDKSGLPNDRFSAERPEGSISTLTIQRTEQRDSAMYRCASSPGRGGPMEQFFGPGTRLTVL.

This clonotype occurred many times. An end of the junction differs from the germline gene, which may be a read error. The chain combines TRBV7-7 with TRBJ1-1; 8 bases are shared with TRBD1. CDR1 and CDR2 from the germline V gene are SSHAT and FNYEAQ (reference sequence). The CDR3 loop spans 13 amino acids. The CDR3 sequence: CASSLGTGTEASF. CDR3 bases: TGTGCCAGCAGCTTAGGGACAGGGACTGAAGCTTCCTTT.

This clonotype showed up many times. The chain links TRBV5-4 to TRBJ2-1, with 8 nucleotides matching TRBD1. Trimming cost V 4 bases and J 0 bases; bases outside gene matches: 3. There are 15 residues in the CDR3. Per germline, CDR1 SGHNT and CDR2 YYREEE (reference sequence). CDR3 protein: CASSIGQGSYNEQFF. CDR3 coding DNA: TGTGCCAGCAGCATAGGACAGGGCTCCTACAATGAGCAGTTCTTC.